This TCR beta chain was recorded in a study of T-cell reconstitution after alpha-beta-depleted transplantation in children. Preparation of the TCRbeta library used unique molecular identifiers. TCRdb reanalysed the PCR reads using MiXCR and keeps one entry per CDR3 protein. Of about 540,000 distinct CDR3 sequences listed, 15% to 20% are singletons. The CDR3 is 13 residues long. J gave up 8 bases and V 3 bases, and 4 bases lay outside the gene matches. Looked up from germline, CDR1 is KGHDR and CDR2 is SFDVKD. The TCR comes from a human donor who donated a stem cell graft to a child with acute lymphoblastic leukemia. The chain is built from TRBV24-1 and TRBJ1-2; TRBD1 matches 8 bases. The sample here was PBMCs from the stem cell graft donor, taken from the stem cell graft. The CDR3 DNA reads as TGTGCCACCAGTGATGGGGACAGGCCGGGCTACACCTTC. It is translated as CATSDGDRPGYTF.